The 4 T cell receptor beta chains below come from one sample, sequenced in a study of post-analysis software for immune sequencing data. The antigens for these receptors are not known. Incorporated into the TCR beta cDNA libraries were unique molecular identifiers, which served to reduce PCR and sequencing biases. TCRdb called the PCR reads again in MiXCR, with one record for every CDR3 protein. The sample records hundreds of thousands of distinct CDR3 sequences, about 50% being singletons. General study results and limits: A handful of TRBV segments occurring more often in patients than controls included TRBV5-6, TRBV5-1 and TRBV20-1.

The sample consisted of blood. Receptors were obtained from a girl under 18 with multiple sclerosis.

CDR3 sequence reads: CASSQVGSLAGADTQYF. DNA for the CDR3: TGTGCCAGCAGCCAAGTAGGAAGCCTAGCGGGAGCAGATACGCAGTATTTT. The rearrangement links TRBV3-1 to TRBJ2-3; 10 nucleotides align to TRBD2. V was clipped by 1 base and J by 4 bases; unmatched bases: 8. The length of the CDR3 is 17 residues. Germline CDR1 reads LGHDT; CDR2 reads YNNKEL (reference sequence).

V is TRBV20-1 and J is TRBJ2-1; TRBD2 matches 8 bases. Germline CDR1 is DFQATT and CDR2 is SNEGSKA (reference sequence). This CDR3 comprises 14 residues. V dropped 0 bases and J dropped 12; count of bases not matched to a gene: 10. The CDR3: CSAREGLEPERQFF. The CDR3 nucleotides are TGCAGTGCTAGAGAGGGACTAGAGCCGGAGAGGCAGTTCTTC.

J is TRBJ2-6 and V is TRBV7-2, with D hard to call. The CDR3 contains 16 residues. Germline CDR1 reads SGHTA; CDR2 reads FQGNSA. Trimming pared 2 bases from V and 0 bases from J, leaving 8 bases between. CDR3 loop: CASSLWTLSGANVLTF. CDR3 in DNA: TGTGCCAGCAGCTTATGGACGCTCTCTGGGGCCAACGTCCTGACTTTC. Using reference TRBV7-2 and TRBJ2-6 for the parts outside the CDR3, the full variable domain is GAGVSQSPSNKVTEKGKDVELRCDPISGHTALYWYRQSLGQGLEFLIYFQGNSAPDKSGLPSDRFSAERTGGSVSTLTIQRTQQEDSAVYLCASSLWTLSGANVLTFGAGSRLTVL.

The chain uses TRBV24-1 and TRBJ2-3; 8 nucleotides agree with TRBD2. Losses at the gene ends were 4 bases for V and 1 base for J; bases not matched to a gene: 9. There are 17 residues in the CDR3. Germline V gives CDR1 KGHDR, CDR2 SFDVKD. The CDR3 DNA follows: TGTGCCACCAGTGACCGCCGGGCAGCGGGGGGCACAGATACGCAGTATTTT. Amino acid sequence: CATSDRRAAGGTDTQYF.